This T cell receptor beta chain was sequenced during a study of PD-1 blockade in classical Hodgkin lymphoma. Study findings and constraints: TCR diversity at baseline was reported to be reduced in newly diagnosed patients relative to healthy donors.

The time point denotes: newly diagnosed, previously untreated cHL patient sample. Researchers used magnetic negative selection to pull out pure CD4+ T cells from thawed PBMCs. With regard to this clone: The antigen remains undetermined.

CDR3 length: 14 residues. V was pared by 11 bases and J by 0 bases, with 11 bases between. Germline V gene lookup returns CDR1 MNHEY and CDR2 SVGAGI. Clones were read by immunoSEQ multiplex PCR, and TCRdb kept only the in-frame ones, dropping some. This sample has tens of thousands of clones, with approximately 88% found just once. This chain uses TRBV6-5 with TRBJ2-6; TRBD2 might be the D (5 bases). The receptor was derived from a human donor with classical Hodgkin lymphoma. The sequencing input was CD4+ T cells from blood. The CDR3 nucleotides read TGTGCCTCGAAGAGGGCCTCTGGGGCCAACGTCCTGACTTTC. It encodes CASKRASGANVLTF.